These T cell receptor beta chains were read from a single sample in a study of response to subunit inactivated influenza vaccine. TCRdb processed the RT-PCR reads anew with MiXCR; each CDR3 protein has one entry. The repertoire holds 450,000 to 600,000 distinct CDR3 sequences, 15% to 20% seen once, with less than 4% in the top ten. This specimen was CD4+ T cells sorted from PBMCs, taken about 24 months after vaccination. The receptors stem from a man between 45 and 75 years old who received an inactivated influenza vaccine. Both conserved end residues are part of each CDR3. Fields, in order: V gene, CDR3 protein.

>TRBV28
CASSPLRDGEQYF
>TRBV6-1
CASSARDRTETQYF
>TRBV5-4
CASSYPTGVWYF
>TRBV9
CASSVGHKNTGELFF
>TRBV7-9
CASSSRGGGGTDTQYF
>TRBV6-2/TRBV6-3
CASSYSARLAGRVSYEQYF
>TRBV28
CASSLATQNTEAFF
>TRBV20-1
CSASTGGSYSYNEQFF
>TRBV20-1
CSARPGGSQAGELFF
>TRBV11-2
CASSLDPGGFEKLFF
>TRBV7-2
CASSLSQVYEQFF
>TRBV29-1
CSVEARVPGQGFNEQFF
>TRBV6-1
CASSVSGAIQETQYF
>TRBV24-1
CATSDSTDTQYF
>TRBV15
CATSRDRGLPYNEQFF
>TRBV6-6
CASSTAEASEQFF
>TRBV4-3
CASSAQGFNEQYF
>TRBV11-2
CASSFHNEQYF
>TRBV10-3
CAISESRSGGNIF
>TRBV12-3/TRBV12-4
CASSLGRGPKETQYF
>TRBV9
CASSVDGGSGYGYTF